This T cell receptor (beta chain) was sequenced for a study of molecular identifiers for immune sequencing clone quantification. TCR libraries were built in bulk with a published protocol and specific TCR primers. TCRdb reprocessed the PCR reads with MiXCR, giving one entry per CDR3 protein. The data contain about 640,000 distinct CDR3 sequences, 20% of them seen just once; the ten biggest clones take up roughly 0.9%. The CDR3 extends over 14 amino acids. Germline V gene sequence: CDR1 MNHEY, CDR2 SMNVEV (reference sequence). V lost 5 bases and J lost 3, with 14 bases in between. The chain is built from TRBV27 and TRBJ2-7; D might be TRBD1 (5 bases). This receptor was taken from a human donor in good health. Some libraries in this study had Jurkat cell RNA spiked in. Sequenced input: naive CD8+ T cells from blood, with Jurkat cell RNA spiked in. The subset was: FACS-sorted CD8+CD4-CCR7+CD45RA+ naive T cells. The CDR3 spells CASSPSGIYYEQYF. CDR3 DNA: TGTGCCAGCAGTCCCTCAGGGATCTACTACGAGCAGTACTTC.